These 23 T cell receptor beta chains share one sample of origin, sequenced in a study of T cell changes during pregnancy in multiple sclerosis. Sequenced by immunoSEQ multiplex PCR; TCRdb stores in-frame clones only, minus some. The sample gives tens of thousands of clones, under 95% of which show up once; more than 0.45% is in the top ten. The specimen was CD4+ T cells from peripheral blood mononuclear cells, collected in the second trimester of pregnancy. The receptors shown here come from a female donor with multiple sclerosis, enrolled in a pregnancy study.

The rearrangement uses TRBV6-5 and TRBJ1-4; 7 bases are shared with TRBD1. J was trimmed by 7 bases and V by 2 bases; bases with no gene match: 4. This CDR3 comprises 14 residues. Looked up from germline, CDR1 is MNHEY and CDR2 is SVGAGI. The CDR3 nucleotides are TGTGCCAGCAGTTACGACAGGGACGGTGAAAAACTGTTTTTT. As protein: CASSYDRDGEKLFF.

The rearrangement links TRBV19 to TRBJ1-2; 11 bases fit TRBD1. Germline V CDR1 and CDR2: LNHDA, SQIVND (reference sequence). The J segment lost 5 bases and the V segment lost 4 bases, leaving 12 bases of the junction unmatched. The CDR3 has 17 residues. The CDR3 nucleotides are TGTGCCAGTAGTACCTGGACAGGGGGCGCACAATTTTATGGCTACACCTTC. This translates into CASSTWTGGAQFYGYTF.

CDR3 DNA: TGTGCCAGCAGACACAGCGGGACCACAGATACGCAGTATTTT. Its protein is CASRHSGTTDTQYF. The chain joins TRBV6-6 to TRBJ2-3; TRBD2 agrees at 7 bases. CDR1 is MNHNY and CDR2 is SVGAGI in the germline V gene (reference sequence). Trimming cost V 6 bases and J 2 bases; bases outside gene matches: 5. This CDR3 is built from 14 residues.

V usage is TRBV2 and J usage is TRBJ1-4; D may be TRBD1 (6 bases). Germline lookup yields CDR1 SNHLY and CDR2 FYNNEI. The ends were cut back, 1 base at V and 7 bases at J, with 13 bases in the middle. This CDR3 is 15 amino acids long. Here the CDR3 reads CASSEDQGWGEKLFF. The CDR3 DNA is TGTGCCAGCAGTGAAGATCAGGGGTGGGGTGAAAAACTGTTTTTT.

The chain employs TRBV11-2 and TRBJ1-6; 8 nucleotides match TRBD1. The length of the CDR3 is 14 residues. CDR1 is SGHAT and CDR2 is FQNNGV in the germline V gene. After removal of 5 bases from V and 9 bases from J, the junction contained 6 bases not matched to a gene. The CDR3 protein is CASSLNRGASPLHF. CDR3 coding DNA: TGTGCCAGCAGCCTGAACAGGGGGGCTTCACCCCTCCACTTT.

This chain joins TRBV6-1 and TRBJ2-7; TRBD1 matches 7 bases. This CDR3 is 13 amino acids long. In germline, CDR1 is MNHNS, CDR2 SASEGT. V lost 6 bases to trimming and J lost 3 bases; unmatched junction nucleotides: 5. The DNA for the CDR3 is TGTGCCAGCAGAGGGGACAGATACTACGAGCAGTACTTC. Translated, it gives CASRGDRYYEQYF.

The gene calls are TRBV19 and TRBJ1-5; D ambiguous. This CDR3 is 16 amino acids long. The ends were cut back, 3 bases at V and 0 bases at J, with 12 bases in the middle. CDR1 is LNHDA, CDR2 SQIVND, per germline (reference sequence). CDR3 DNA sequence: TGTGCCAGTAGTATGCGGGATTACTATAGCAATCAGCCCCAGCATTTT. Protein: CASSMRDYYSNQPQHF. Supplemented by reference TRBV19 and TRBJ1-5, the full variable domain reads DGGITQSPKYLFRKEGQNVTLSCEQNLNHDAMYWYRQDPGQGLRLIYYSQIVNDFQKGDIAEGYSVSREKKESFPLTVTSAQKNPTAFYLCASSMRDYYSNQPQHFGDGTRLSIL.

The chain combines TRBV18 with TRBJ1-4; D is ambiguous. From germline, CDR1 is KGHSH and CDR2 LQKENI. The CDR3 consists of 12 residues. The V gene lost 3 bases and the J gene lost 7 bases, with 6 bases spanning the gap. CDR3 loop: CASSPTAEKLFF. The CDR3 DNA reads as TGTGCCAGCTCACCTACAGCTGAAAAACTGTTTTTT.

The chain is built from TRBV29-1 and TRBJ2-3; D is possibly TRBD2 (6 bases). V was clipped by 7 bases and J by 0 bases, with 23 bases between them. The CDR3 has 17 residues. Germline V gene lookup returns CDR1 SQVTM and CDR2 ANQGSEA. CDR3 DNA sequence: TGCAGCGCTAACAGGAGGGGTGCAGAATTTAGCACAGATACGCAGTATTTT. It encodes CSANRRGAEFSTDTQYF.

This clone was seen just once. V and J are TRBV14 and TRBJ1-2; D remains unclear. From germline, CDR1 is SGHDN and CDR2 FVKESK. With 1 base removed from V and 4 bases from J, the gap between germline ends came to 10 bases. This CDR3 has 14 amino acids. The CDR3 region has the DNA TGTGCCAGCAGCCAAGTGAGCGTCCCCTATGGCTACACCTTC. The encoded protein is CASSQVSVPYGYTF.

V usage is TRBV5-1 and J usage is TRBJ1-2, with 9 bases that match TRBD1. The CDR3 totals 15 residues. Germline V gene data show CDR1 as SGHRS and CDR2 as YFSETQ. J gave up 7 bases and V 3 bases, and 10 bases lay outside the gene matches. CDR3 nucleotide sequence: TGCGCCAGCAGCTCGGTTCGGGACAGGGTCTCTGGCTACACCTTC. It yields the protein CASSSVRDRVSGYTF.

This chain links TRBV18 with TRBJ1-2; D gene unclear. The CDR3 sequence is 13 residues long. V shed 2 bases and J shed 6 bases, with 10 bases lying between them. The germline V gene has CDR1 KGHSH and CDR2 LQKENI. The CDR3 region has the DNA TGTGCCAGCTCACCAGGCACAGCCAATGGCTACACCTTC. Translated: CASSPGTANGYTF.

The chain uses TRBV30 and TRBJ1-6, with D uncertain. The germline gives CDR1 GTSNPN, CDR2 SVGIG (reference sequence). Trimming shortened V by 7 bases and J by 5 bases, and 12 bases separated the two germline ends. The CDR3 runs 13 residues. CDR3 residues: CALLVGNNSPLHF. Written as DNA, the CDR3 is TGTGCCTTGCTTGTCGGGAATAATTCACCCCTCCACTTT.

The rearrangement joins TRBV11-3 to TRBJ2-1; D perhaps matches TRBD1 (5 bases). Deletions cut 2 bases from V and 4 bases from J, with 18 bases between. The CDR3 loop spans 17 amino acids. CDR1 and CDR2 (germline): SGHNT, YENEEA. The CDR3 sequence: CASSLRGQRGAYNEQFF. As DNA, the CDR3 is TGTGCCAGCAGCTTAAGGGGTCAGCGAGGAGCTTACAATGAGCAGTTCTTC.

V is TRBV10-2 and J is TRBJ2-3; the match to TRBD1 covers 12 bases. Germline trimming cut 4 bases from V and 1 base from J; bases unmatched to any gene: 9. Germline CDR1 reads WSHSY; CDR2 reads SAAADI. The CDR3 consists of 18 residues. CDR3 nucleotide sequence: TGCGCCAGCAGTGGGAGGGGACAGGGGGCGCCCGGCACAGATACGCAGTATTTT. Residues: CASSGRGQGAPGTDTQYF.

A note on this clone: The junction and the germline gene differ at one end; a read error may be behind it. The CDR3 region is CASRESGHLSF. Written as DNA, the CDR3 is TGTGCCAGCAGGGAGTCGGGACACTTATCCTTC. The rearrangement uses TRBV25-1 and TRBJ1-2, with a possible D match to TRBD1 (6 bases). Germline V gene data show CDR1 as MGHDK and CDR2 as SYGVNS. The CDR3 consists of 11 residues.

The rearrangement joins TRBV5-6 to TRBJ1-3, with a tentative D call TRBD1 (6 bases). V lost 4 bases and J lost 0, with 14 bases in between. The length of the CDR3 is 16 residues. Germline loops: CDR1 SGHDT, CDR2 YYEEEE. In nucleotides, the CDR3 is TGTGCCAGCAGCCTACAGGGAATGGTCTCTGGAAACACCATATATTTT. Encoded protein: CASSLQGMVSGNTIYF.

The V gene is TRBV19, the J gene TRBJ2-3; 10 bases agree with TRBD2. The V segment lost 7 bases and the J segment 3 bases; nucleotides outside the gene matches: 4. Germline V gives CDR1 LNHDA, CDR2 SQIVND (reference sequence). This CDR3 has 14 residues. The CDR3: CASKVTSGTDTQYF. The CDR3 bases are TGTGCCAGTAAAGTGACTAGCGGGACAGATACGCAGTATTTT. Complete variable domain (other parts from reference TRBV19 and TRBJ2-3): DGGITQSPKYLFRKEGQNVTLSCEQNLNHDAMYWYRQDPGQGLRLIYYSQIVNDFQKGDIAEGYSVSREKKESFPLTVTSAQKNPTAFYLCASKVTSGTDTQYFGPGTRLTVL.

The genes are TRBV18 and TRBJ2-3, with 9 bases matching TRBD2. CDR1 and CDR2 from the germline V gene are KGHSH and LQKENI. V gave up 6 bases and J gave up 3 bases; unmatched junction bases: 7. The CDR3 totals 15 residues. CDR3 sequence: CASSRSGSNTDTQYF. The CDR3 coding sequence is TGTGCCAGCTCTCGTAGCGGGAGTAATACAGATACGCAGTATTTT.

This chain links TRBV11-3 with TRBJ1-3, with a tentative D call TRBD1 (6 bases). Germline CDR1 and CDR2: SGHNT and YENEEA. Trimming shortened V by 5 bases and J by 4 bases, and 12 bases separated the two germline ends. The CDR3 runs to 14 residues. This CDR3 is CASSEGQWGNTIYF. CDR3 DNA sequence: TGTGCCAGCAGCGAAGGACAGTGGGGAAACACCATATATTTT.

This clone showed up just a few times. The chain joins TRBV5-1 to TRBJ2-2; D remains ambiguous. CDR3 length equals 13 residues. The germline V and J ends were trimmed by 4 bases and 6 bases, with 10 bases remaining between them. CDR1 and CDR2 (germline): SGHRS, YFSETQ. The DNA of the CDR3 is TGCGCCAGCAGCCCCCTTCCGTCCGGGGAGCTGTTTTTT. Protein product: CASSPLPSGELFF.

The J gene is TRBJ2-7, the V gene TRBV7-6; 12 bases are a match to TRBD2. From germline, CDR1 is SGHVS and CDR2 FNYEAQ. The CDR3 contains 17 residues. Germline trimming cut 5 bases from V and 1 base from J; bases unmatched to any gene: 9. The CDR3 coding sequence is TGTGCCAGCAGCCAAAAGACGACTAGCGGGGGATCCTACGAGCAGTACTTC. Translating it yields CASSQKTTSGGSYEQYF. Combining the CDR3 with reference TRBV7-6 and TRBJ2-7 gives the whole variable domain GAGVSQSPRYKVTKRGQDVALRCDPISGHVSLYWYRQALGQGPEFLTYFNYEAQQDKSGLPNDRFSAERPEGSISTLTIQRTEQRDSAMYRCASSQKTTSGGSYEQYFGPGTRLTVT.

The chain carries TRBV7-8 and TRBJ2-3; possible D gene TRBD2, 6 bases. The V gene's germline CDR1 is SGHVS and CDR2 FQNEAQ. Trimming took 3 bases from V and 2 from J, leaving 24 bases between them. The CDR3 has 19 amino acids. CDR3 sequence (DNA): TGTGCCAGCAGCTTTCGTGGGTCGGTTTGGGGGGAGGACACAGATACGCAGTATTTT. This translates into CASSFRGSVWGEDTDTQYF. Full variable domain (outside the CDR3, taken from reference TRBV7-8 and TRBJ2-3): GAGVSQSPRYKVAKRGQDVALRCDPISGHVSLFWYQQALGQGPEFLTYFQNEAQLDKSGLPSDRFFAERPEGSVSTLKIQRTQQEDSAVYLCASSFRGSVWGEDTDTQYFGPGTRLTVL.